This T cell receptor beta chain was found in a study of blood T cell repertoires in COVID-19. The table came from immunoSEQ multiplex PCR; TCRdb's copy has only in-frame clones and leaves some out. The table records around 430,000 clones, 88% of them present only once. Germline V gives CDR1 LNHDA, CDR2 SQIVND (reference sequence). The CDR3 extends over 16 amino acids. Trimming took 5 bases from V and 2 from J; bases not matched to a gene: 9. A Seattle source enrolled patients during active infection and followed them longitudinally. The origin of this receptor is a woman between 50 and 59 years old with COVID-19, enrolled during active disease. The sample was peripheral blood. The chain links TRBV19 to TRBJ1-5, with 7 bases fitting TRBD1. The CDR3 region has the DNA TGTGCCAGTAGTCCCTACGACAGGGCAGGCAATCAGCCCCAGCATTTT. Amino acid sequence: CASSPYDRAGNQPQHF.